This T cell receptor (beta chain) was identified in a study of CD8 T cells in ankylosing spondylitis. Points from the study as a whole: Several highly homologous variants formed a TCR beta motif that appeared characteristic of ankylosing spondylitis blood. There were earlier reports of some motif variants in reactive arthritis synovial fluid and blood. Peripheral blood samples showed relatively rare disease-linked clones, and these clones were CD8+. Matched ankylosing spondylitis synovial fluid reportedly showed significant enrichment of disease-linked clones.

There are many counts of this clonotype. Antigen: not known. The CDR3 has 17 amino acids. V dropped 2 bases and J dropped 0; count of bases not matched to a gene: 7. Germline values: CDR1 LGHDT, CDR2 YNNKEL (reference sequence). By quantitative 5'-RACE with molecular barcodes, the TCR beta libraries were made. MiXCR was run by TCRdb on the 5' RACE reads, yielding one entry per CDR3 protein. The sample lists fewer than 550,000 distinct CDR3 sequences; less than 6% were seen once. This TCR derives from a male donor with ankylosing spondylitis. The genes are TRBV3-1 and TRBJ1-1, with 9 bases lining up with TRBD1. Sequencing input: blood, either unsorted or a sorted T cell fraction (not recorded which). CDR3 DNA: TGTGCCAGCAGCCAATCCGGGACAGGGAGCATGAACACTGAAGCTTTCTTT. Protein: CASSQSGTGSMNTEAFF.